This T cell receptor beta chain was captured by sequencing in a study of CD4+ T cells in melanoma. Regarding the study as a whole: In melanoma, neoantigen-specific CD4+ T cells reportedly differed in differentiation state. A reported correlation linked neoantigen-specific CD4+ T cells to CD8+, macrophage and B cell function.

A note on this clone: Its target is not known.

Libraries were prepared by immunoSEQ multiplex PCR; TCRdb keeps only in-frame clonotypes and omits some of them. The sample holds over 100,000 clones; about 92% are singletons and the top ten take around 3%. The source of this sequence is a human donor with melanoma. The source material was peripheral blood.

The CDR3 sequence is CASGLAPMASSYNEQFF. For the CDR3, the DNA is TGTGCTAGTGGTTTGGCCCCTATGGCGAGCTCCTACAATGAGCAGTTCTTC. The V call is TRBV12-5, the J call TRBJ2-1; the D is unclear. The V gene lost 1 base and the J gene lost 0 bases, with 13 bases spanning the gap. The CDR3 has 17 residues. The germline V gene has CDR1 LGHNT and CDR2 FRNRAP.